A single T cell receptor (beta chain) is shown here with its context. Its antigen is unidentified. The sample belongs to a study of graft-versus-host responses after intestinal transplantation. Profiling relied on immunoSEQ multiplex PCR, and the TCRdb table lists in-frame clones only, not all of them. The table lists nearly 95,000 clones, more than 85% of them singletons. This CDR3 has 13 residues. The trim removed 6 bases at V and 1 base at J, leaving 1 base unmatched. Per germline, CDR1 MNHEY and CDR2 SVGAGI. This receptor was obtained from a human donor who received an intestinal transplant. Sequences were derived from unstimulated CD8+ T cells sorted from spleen or lymph node cells, sampled before intestinal transplant. The rearrangement joins TRBV6-5 to TRBJ1-1; TRBD1 matches 8 bases. The CDR3 DNA reads as TGTGCCAGCAGAACAGGGGGGAACACTGAAGCTTTCTTT. Protein: CASRTGGNTEAFF.